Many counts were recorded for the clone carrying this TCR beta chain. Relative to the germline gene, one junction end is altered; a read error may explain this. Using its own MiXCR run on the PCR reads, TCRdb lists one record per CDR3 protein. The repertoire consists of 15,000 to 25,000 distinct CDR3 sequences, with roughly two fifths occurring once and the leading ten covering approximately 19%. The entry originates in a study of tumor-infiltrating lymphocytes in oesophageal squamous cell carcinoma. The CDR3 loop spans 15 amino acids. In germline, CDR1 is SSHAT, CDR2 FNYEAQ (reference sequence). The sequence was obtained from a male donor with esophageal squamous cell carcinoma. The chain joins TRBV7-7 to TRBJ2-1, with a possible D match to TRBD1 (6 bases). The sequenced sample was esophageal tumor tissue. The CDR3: CASSLFFAGENEQFF. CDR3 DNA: TGTGCTAGCAGCTTATTTTTTGCAGGGGAAAATGAGCAGTTCTTC.